The sample holds many counts of the clone carrying this TCR beta chain. Its antigen is undetermined. The data were taken from a study of T cell repertoires in cytomegalovirus infection. Across the study: Public TCR beta signatures indicated both CMV infection and matching HLA type. General study findings and limits: There were carriers of CMV plus the relevant HLA, and cumulative public TCR beta family frequency identified them. The ex vivo response showed dominance by HLA-C-restricted CMV-specific TCR beta clonotypes.

TCRdb called the reads again in MiXCR, with one record for every CDR3 protein. The table lists around 740,000 distinct CDR3 sequences, less than 40% of them singletons. Germline trimming cut 2 bases from V and 1 base from J; bases unmatched to any gene: 6. The CDR3 is made up of 16 amino acids. The germline V gene encodes CDR1 SGHVS and CDR2 FQNEAQ. The TCR originated in a human donor in good health (CMV status not recorded). Some clones in this sample may be carry-over from other donors' samples. Sequenced material: PBMCs. This chain joins TRBV7-8 and TRBJ1-2; 8 nucleotides align to TRBD1. The CDR3 DNA sequence: TGTGCCAGCAGCTTACCTAAGACAGGGGTTAACTATGGCTACACCTTC. Its translation: CASSLPKTGVNYGYTF.